These 8 T cell receptor beta chains share one sample of origin, sequenced in a study of STAT5B mutations in CD4+ large granular lymphocyte leukemia. Clones were read by immunoSEQ multiplex PCR, and TCRdb kept only the in-frame ones, dropping some. The sample shows tens of thousands of clones, around 84% of them seen only once. Sequencing was done on a sample of CD4+ T cells from blood buffy coats. The source is a human donor in good health.

The chain employs TRBV19 and TRBJ2-7, with TRBD1 identical over 10 bases. V trimming: 7 bases; J trimming: 5 bases; junction bases outside the gene matches: 8. Germline lookup yields CDR1 LNHDA and CDR2 SQIVND (reference sequence). There are 14 residues in the CDR3. The CDR3, as DNA: TGTGCCAGTAACCAACCGGGACAGGGGAACGAGCAGTACTTC. Protein: CASNQPGQGNEQYF. Based on the CDR3 plus reference TRBV19 and TRBJ2-7, the full variable domain is DGGITQSPKYLFRKEGQNVTLSCEQNLNHDAMYWYRQDPGQGLRLIYYSQIVNDFQKGDIAEGYSVSREKKESFPLTVTSAQKNPTAFYLCASNQPGQGNEQYFGPGTRLTVT.

This rearrangement joins TRBV19 to TRBJ1-2, with D possibly TRBD1 on 5 matching bases. The V end was cut by 7 bases, the J end by 5 bases, with 17 bases between. Germline V lookup: CDR1 LNHDA, CDR2 SQIVND (reference sequence). This CDR3 comprises 14 residues. CDR3 region: CASIGAGDWYGYTF. In nucleotides, the CDR3 is TGTGCCAGTATAGGGGCCGGAGATTGGTATGGCTACACCTTC.

The chain combines TRBV7-2 with TRBJ2-7; D not resolved. The CDR3 runs to 11 residues. Germline assignment: CDR1 SGHTA and CDR2 FQGNSA. The V end was cut by 5 bases, the J end by 4 bases, with 6 bases between. CDR3 residues: CASSLEYEQYF. The CDR3 DNA reads as TGTGCCAGCAGCCTAGAATACGAGCAGTACTTC.

CDR3: CASSYLGGVTGELFF. As DNA, the CDR3 is TGTGCCAGCAGTTATCTCGGGGGGGTGACCGGGGAGCTGTTTTTT. The chain combines TRBV7-3 with TRBJ2-2, with 8 bases lining up with TRBD2. The CDR3 has 15 residues. The junction had 8 bases not matched to a gene; V was cut back by 6 bases and J by 5 bases. From germline, CDR1 is SGHTA and CDR2 FQGTGA.

Notes on this clone: The junction departs from germline at one end; a sequencing error may be responsible. The V gene is TRBV7-2, the J gene TRBJ2-5; D perhaps matches TRBD1 (6 bases). The CDR3 has 14 residues. The germline V gene encodes CDR1 SGHTA and CDR2 FQGNSA. CDR3 sequence: CASSLTGGQEIQYF. CDR3 bases: TGTGCCAGCAGCTTAACTGGGGGCCAAGAGATCCAGTACTTC. Full variable domain (rest looked up from reference TRBV7-2 and TRBJ2-5): GAGVSQSPSNKVTEKGKDVELRCDPISGHTALYWYRQSLGQGLEFLIYFQGNSAPDKSGLPSDRFSAERTGGSVSTLTIQRTQQEDSAVYLCASSLTGGQEIQYFGPGTRLLVL.

The rearrangement links TRBV6-5 to TRBJ2-1, with unresolved D. CDR3 length: 13 residues. Germline V gene data show CDR1 as MNHEY and CDR2 as SVGAGI. Between the trimmed V and J ends, which lost 2 bases and 8 bases, there was a span of 10 bases. In DNA form, the CDR3 reads TGTGCCAGCAGTTACCCCTCGGGCGATGAGCAGTTCTTC. This gives the protein CASSYPSGDEQFF.

The chain employs TRBV19 and TRBJ2-1, with a weak D call TRBD2 (6 bases). The V gene's germline CDR1 is LNHDA and CDR2 SQIVND (reference sequence). The CDR3 runs to 15 residues. V was clipped by 6 bases and J by 9 bases, with 21 bases between them. CDR3 DNA: TGTGCCAGTAGGGTCGGAGGGGCGCGGAATGGTGAGCAGTTCTTC. It codes for CASRVGGARNGEQFF.

The V call is TRBV7-9, the J call TRBJ1-2; 7 nucleotides line up with TRBD1. From germline, CDR1 is SEHNR and CDR2 FQNEAQ (reference sequence). CDR3 length: 14 amino acids. The V segment lost 5 bases and the J segment 5 bases; nucleotides outside the gene matches: 8. DNA for the CDR3: TGTGCCAGCAGCCTACCCAGGGGGTCTTATGGCTACACCTTC. Translating gives CASSLPRGSYGYTF.